The entry that follows covers one T cell receptor beta chain sequence. The CDR3 spans 19 residues. With V trimmed by 4 bases and J by 0 bases, 17 bases remained unmatched. Germline CDR1 and CDR2: SGHNT and YENEEA. Original handling: How many nucleated cells were present was estimated from reference gene primer amplification. TCRdb's copy holds only in-frame clones and misses some; the assay was immunoSEQ multiplex PCR. That table furnishes V, J and clone size, whereas the DNA furnished D and trimming. Of about 59,000 clones listed, 80% are singletons. This record comes from a study of blood T cell repertoires in COVID-19. Study-wide context: T cells, B-cell-depleted T cells, or PBMCs supplied cDNA or gDNA.

The chain is built from TRBV11-3 and TRBJ2-7; 8 bases line up with TRBD2. The TCR was taken from a man aged 55 to 70 with acute or convalescent COVID-19. Sequenced material: peripheral blood. The CDR3 loop reads CASSSLENCGGGSSYEQYF. CDR3 sequence (DNA): TGTGCCAGCAGCTCCCTAGAAAATTGCGGCGGGGGGAGCTCCTACGAGCAGTACTTC. Variable domain in full (rest from reference TRBV11-3 and TRBJ2-7): EAGVVQSPRYKIIEKKQPVAFWCNPISGHNTLYWYLQNLGQGPELLIRYENEEAVDDSQLPKDRFSAERLKGVDSTLKIQPAELGDSAVYLCASSSLENCGGGSSYEQYFGPGTRLTVT.